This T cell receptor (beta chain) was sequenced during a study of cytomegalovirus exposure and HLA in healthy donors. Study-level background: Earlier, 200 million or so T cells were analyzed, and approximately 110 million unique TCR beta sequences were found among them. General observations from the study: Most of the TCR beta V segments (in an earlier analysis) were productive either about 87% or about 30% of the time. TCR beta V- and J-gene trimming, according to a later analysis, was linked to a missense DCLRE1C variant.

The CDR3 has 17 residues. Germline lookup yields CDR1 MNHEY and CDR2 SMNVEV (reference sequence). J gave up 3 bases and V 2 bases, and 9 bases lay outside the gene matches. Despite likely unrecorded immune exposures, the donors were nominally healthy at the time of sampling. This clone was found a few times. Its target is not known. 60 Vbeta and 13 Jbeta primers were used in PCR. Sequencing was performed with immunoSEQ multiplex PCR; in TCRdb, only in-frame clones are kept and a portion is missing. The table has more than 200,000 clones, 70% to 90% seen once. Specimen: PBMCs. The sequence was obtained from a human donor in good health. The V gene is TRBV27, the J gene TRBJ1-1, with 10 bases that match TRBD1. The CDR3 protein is CASSLGDRGIAYTEAFF. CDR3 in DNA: TGTGCCAGCAGTTTAGGGGACAGGGGAATTGCCTACACTGAAGCTTTCTTT.